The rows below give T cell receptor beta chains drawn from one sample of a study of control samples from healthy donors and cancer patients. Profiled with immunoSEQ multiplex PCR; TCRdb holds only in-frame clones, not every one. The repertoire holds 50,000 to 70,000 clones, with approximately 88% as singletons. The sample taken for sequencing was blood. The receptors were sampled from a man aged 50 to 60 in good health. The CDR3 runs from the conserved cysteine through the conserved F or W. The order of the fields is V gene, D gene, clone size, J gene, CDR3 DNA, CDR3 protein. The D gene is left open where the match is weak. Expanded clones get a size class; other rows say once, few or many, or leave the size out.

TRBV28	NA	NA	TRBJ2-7	TGTGCCAGCAGTTCCGACTCCTACGAGCAGTACTTC	CASSSDSYEQYF
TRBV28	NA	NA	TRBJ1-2	TGTGCCAGCAGTAGTGATTTTGAGTCCCTAAGAGATGGCTACACCTTC	CASSSDFESLRDGYTF
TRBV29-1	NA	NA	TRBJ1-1	TGCACCGTCTGTTTATTGGTGAACACTGAAGCTTTCTTT	CTVCLLVNTEAFF
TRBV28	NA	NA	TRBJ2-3	TGTGCCAGCAGTGCCTTTGGAGATACGCAGTATTTT	CASSAFGDTQYF
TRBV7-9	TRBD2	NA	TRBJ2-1	TGTGCCACCCCACTAGCGGGACCGTACAATGAGCAGTTCTTC	CATPLAGPYNEQFF
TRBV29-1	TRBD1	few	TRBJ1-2	TGCACGGCCAGGGGGCTCGATGGCTACACCTTC	CTARGLDGYTF
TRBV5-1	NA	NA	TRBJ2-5	TGCGCCAGCAGCTTGGCCCGGGAGACCCAGTACTTC	CASSLARETQYF
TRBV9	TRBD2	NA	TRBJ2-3	TGTGCCAGCAGCGTAGGGGTAGCGGGAATCACAGATACGCAGTATTTT	CASSVGVAGITDTQYF
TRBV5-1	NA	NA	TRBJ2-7	TGCGCCAGCAGCTTGGAGGGCTTCAACGAGCAGTACTTC	CASSLEGFNEQYF
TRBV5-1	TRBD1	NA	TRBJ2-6	TGCGCCAGCAGCCGGACAGGGGACCGCTCTGGGGCCAACGTCCTGACTTTC	CASSRTGDRSGANVLTF
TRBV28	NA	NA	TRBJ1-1	TGTGCCGGCAGTTTACGGAACACTGAAGCTTTCTTT	CAGSLRNTEAFF
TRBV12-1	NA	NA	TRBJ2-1	TGTGCCAGCAGCCCCCTCGGTTTAGCGGGAGGCTATGAGCAGTTCTTC	CASSPLGLAGGYEQFF
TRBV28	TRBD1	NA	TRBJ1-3	TGTGCCAGCAGTTTAGACAGGGGACGAAACACCATATATTTT	CASSLDRGRNTIYF
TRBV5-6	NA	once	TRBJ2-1	TGTGCCAGCAGCTTGGGCTGGAGCTCCTACAATGAGCAGTTCTTC	CASSLGWSSYNEQFF
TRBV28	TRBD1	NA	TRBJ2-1	TGTGCCAGCAGTCCCCCTCTCCAGGGGGCAGATGAGCAGTTCTTC	CASSPPLQGADEQFF
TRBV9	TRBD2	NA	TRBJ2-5	TGTGCCAGCAGCGTACGAGGACTAGCGGGAGAAGAGACCCAGTACTTC	CASSVRGLAGEETQYF
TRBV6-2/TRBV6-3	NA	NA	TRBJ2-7	TGTGCCAGCAGTCGAGCAGGGTACGAGCAGTACTTC	CASSRAGYEQYF
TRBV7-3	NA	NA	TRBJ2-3	TGTGCCAGCAGCTTAACGAGTCCAGTGGTGGTCACAGATACGCAGTATTTT	CASSLTSPVVVTDTQYF
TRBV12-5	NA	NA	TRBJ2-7	TGTGCTAGTGGTTTGACTAGCTCGGACGAGCAGTACTTC	CASGLTSSDEQYF
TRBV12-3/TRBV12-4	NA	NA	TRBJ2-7	TGTGCCAGCAGTGTGGGCAGCCCCTACGAGCAGTACTTC	CASSVGSPYEQYF
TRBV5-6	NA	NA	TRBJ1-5	TGTGCCAGCAGCTTGGGACAGGTCAATCAGCCCCAGCATTTT	CASSLGQVNQPQHF
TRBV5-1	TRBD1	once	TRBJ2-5	TGCGCCAGCAGCTCAGGGACAGGGGCGGAGACCCAGTACTTC	CASSSGTGAETQYF
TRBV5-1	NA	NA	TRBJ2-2	TGCGCCAGCAAGGACGGCACCTCTGCCGGGGAGCTGTTTTTT	CASKDGTSAGELFF
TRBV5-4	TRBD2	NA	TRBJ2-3	TGTGCCAGCAGCCCCGGAGGTAGCGGGAGGGGGGGCACAGATACGCAGTATTTT	CASSPGGSGRGGTDTQYF
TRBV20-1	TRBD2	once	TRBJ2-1	TGCAGTGCTAGTCTCCTCCCAGCTAGCGGGAGTCTGAATGAGCAGTTCTTC	CSASLLPASGSLNEQFF
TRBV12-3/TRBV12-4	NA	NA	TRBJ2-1	TGTGCCAGCAGTCTACGCAATGAGCAGTTCTTC	CASSLRNEQFF
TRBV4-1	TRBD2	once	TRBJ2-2	TGCGCCAGCAGCCAAGCTAGCGGGTCAGCGAACACCGGGGAGCTGTTTTTT	CASSQASGSANTGELFF
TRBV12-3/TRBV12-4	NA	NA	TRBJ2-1	TGTGCCAGCAGTTCCACTTGGAATGAGCAGTTCTTC	CASSSTWNEQFF
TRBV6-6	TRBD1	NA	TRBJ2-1	TGTGCCAGCAGTTACGGCGGGACAGGGTTCTCTGAGCAGTTCTTC	CASSYGGTGFSEQFF
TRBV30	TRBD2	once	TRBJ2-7	TGTGCCTGGACTCCGGGACTAGCGGGAGCGACCTCCTACGAGCAGTACTTC	CAWTPGLAGATSYEQYF
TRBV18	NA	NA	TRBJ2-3	TGTGCCAGCTCATCGCTCGGAGAGGTTTTTCATTTT	CASSSLGEVFHF
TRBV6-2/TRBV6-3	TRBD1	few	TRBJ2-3	TGTGCCAGCAGTCACGGGGACAGGGTCACAGATACGCAGTATTTT	CASSHGDRVTDTQYF
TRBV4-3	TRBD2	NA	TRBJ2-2	TGCGCCAGCAGCCAAGAAAGCGGGAATACCGGGGAGCTGTTTTTT	CASSQESGNTGELFF
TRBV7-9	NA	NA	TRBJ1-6	TGTGCCAGCAGCGCGGTAGAGGCTTCACCCCTCCACTTT	CASSAVEASPLHF
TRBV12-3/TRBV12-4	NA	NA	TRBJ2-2	TGTGCCAGCAGGGAGGGGACCGGGGAGCTGTTTTTT	CASREGTGELFF